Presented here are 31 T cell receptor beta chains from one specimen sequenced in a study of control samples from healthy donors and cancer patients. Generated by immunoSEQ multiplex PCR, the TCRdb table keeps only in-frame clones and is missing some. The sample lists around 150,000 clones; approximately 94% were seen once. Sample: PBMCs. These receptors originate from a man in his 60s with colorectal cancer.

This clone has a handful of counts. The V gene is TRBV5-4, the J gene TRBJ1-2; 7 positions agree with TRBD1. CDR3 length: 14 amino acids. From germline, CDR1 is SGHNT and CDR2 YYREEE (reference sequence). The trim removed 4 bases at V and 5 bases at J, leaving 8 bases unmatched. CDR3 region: CASSGRDRLYGYTF. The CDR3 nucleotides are TGTGCCAGCAGCGGACGGGACAGATTGTATGGCTACACCTTC.

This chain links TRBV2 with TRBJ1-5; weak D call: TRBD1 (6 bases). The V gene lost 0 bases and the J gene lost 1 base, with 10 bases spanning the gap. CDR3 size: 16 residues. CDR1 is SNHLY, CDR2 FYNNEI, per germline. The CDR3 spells CASSEAGGRSNQPQHF. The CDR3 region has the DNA TGTGCCAGCAGTGAAGCGGGGGGGCGCAGCAATCAGCCCCAGCATTTT.

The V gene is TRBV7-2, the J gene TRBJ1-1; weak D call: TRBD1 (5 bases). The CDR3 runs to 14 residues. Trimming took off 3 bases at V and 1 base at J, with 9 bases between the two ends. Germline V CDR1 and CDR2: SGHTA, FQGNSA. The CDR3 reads CASSLGQTNTEAFF. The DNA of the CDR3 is TGTGCCAGCAGCTTGGGGCAGACGAACACTGAAGCTTTCTTT. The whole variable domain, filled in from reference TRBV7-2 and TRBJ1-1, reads GAGVSQSPSNKVTEKGKDVELRCDPISGHTALYWYRQSLGQGLEFLIYFQGNSAPDKSGLPSDRFSAERTGGSVSTLTIQRTQQEDSAVYLCASSLGQTNTEAFFGQGTRLTVV.

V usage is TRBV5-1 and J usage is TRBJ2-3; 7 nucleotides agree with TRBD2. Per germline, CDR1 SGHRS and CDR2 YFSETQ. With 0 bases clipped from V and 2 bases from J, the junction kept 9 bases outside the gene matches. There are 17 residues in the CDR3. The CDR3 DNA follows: TGCGCCAGCAGCTTGGCCCGGGCTAGCGGTTACACAGATACGCAGTATTTT. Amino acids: CASSLARASGYTDTQYF.

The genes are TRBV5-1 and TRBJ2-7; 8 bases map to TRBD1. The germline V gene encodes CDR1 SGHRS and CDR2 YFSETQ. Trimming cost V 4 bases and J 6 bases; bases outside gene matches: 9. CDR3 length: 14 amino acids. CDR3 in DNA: TGCGCCAGCAGCCCCGGGACAGGAGTCTCCGAGCAGTACTTC. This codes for CASSPGTGVSEQYF. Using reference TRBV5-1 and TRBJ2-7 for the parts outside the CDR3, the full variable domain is KAGVTQTPRYLIKTRGQQVTLSCSPISGHRSVSWYQQTPGQGLQFLFEYFSETQRNKGNFPGRFSGRQFSNSRSEMNVSTLELGDSALYLCASSPGTGVSEQYFGPGTRLTVT.

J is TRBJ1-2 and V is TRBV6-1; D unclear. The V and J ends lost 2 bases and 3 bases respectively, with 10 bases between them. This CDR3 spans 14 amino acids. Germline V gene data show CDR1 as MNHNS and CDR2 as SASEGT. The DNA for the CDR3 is TGTGCCAGCAGTGAACCGGGGTCCTACTATGGCTACACCTTC. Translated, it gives CASSEPGSYYGYTF.

The CDR3, as DNA: TGTGCCAGCAGTGAAGAGGGGGGGGTTTTACCCCAGCATTTT. Its translation is CASSEEGGVLPQHF. V is TRBV2 and J is TRBJ1-5; TRBD1 is a possible D gene (6 bases). Germline CDR1 reads SNHLY; CDR2 reads FYNNEI. Trimming removed 1 base from V and 10 bases from J, with 14 bases in between. CDR3 length equals 14 residues.

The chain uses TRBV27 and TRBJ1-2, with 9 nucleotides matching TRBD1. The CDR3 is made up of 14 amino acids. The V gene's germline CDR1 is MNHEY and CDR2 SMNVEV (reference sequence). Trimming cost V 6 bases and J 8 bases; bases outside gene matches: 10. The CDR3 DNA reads TGTGCCAGCAGCCTAACAGGGGGCGCGAGAGGCTACACCTTC. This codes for CASSLTGGARGYTF.

The CDR3 DNA is TGTGCCAGCAGTTACGACGGGCGGACCACAGATACGCAGTATTTT. Protein product: CASSYDGRTTDTQYF. The chain carries TRBV6-2 or TRBV6-3 and TRBJ2-3; D remains ambiguous. This CDR3 contains 15 residues. From germline, CDR1 is MNHEY and CDR2 SVGEGT. Trimming removed 2 bases at V and 2 bases at J, with 11 bases between.

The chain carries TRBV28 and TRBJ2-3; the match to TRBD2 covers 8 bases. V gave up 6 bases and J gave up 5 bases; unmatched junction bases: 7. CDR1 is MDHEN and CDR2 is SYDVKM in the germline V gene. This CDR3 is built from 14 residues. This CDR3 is CASRDGGAVDTQYF. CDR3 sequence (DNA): TGTGCCAGCAGGGACGGGGGGGCGGTAGATACGCAGTATTTT.

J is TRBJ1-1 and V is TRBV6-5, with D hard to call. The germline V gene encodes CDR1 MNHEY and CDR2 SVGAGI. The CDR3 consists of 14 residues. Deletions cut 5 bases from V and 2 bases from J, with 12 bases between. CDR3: CASSPLNINTEAFF. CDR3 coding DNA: TGTGCCAGCAGTCCCCTGAACATAAACACTGAAGCTTTCTTT.

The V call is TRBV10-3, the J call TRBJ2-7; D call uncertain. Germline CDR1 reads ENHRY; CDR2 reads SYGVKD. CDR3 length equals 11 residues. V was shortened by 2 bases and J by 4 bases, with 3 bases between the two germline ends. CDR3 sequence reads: CAISEGYEQYF. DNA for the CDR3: TGTGCCATCAGTGAGGGGTACGAGCAGTACTTC.

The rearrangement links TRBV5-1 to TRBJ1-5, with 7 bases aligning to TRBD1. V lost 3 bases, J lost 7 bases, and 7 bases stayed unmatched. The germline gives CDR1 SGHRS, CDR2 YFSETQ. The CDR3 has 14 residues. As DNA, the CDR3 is TGCGCCAGCAGCTCCGGGACAGAGGGGCAGCCCCAGCATTTT. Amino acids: CASSSGTEGQPQHF.

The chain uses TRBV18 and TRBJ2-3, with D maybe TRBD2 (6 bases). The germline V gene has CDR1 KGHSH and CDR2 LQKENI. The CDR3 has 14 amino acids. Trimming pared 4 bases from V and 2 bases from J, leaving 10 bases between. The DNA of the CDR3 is TGTGCCAGCTCACGGCCGGGAGTCACAGATACGCAGTATTTT. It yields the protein CASSRPGVTDTQYF. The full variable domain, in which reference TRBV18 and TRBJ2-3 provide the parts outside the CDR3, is NAGVMQNPRHLVRRRGQEARLRCSPMKGHSHVYWYRQLPEEGLKFMVYLQKENIIDESGMPKERFSAEFPKEGPSILRIQQVVRGDSAAYFCASSRPGVTDTQYFGPGTRLTVL.

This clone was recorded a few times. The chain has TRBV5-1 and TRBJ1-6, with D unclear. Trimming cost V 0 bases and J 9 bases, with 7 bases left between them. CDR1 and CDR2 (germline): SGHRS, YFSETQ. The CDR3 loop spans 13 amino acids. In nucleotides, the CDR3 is TGCGCCAGCAGCTTGGGAAGGGTTTCACCCCTCCACTTT. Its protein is CASSLGRVSPLHF.

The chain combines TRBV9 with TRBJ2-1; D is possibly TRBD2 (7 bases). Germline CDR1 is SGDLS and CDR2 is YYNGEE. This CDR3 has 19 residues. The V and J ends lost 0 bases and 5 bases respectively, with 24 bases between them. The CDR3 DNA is TGTGCCAGCAGCGTAGACTCGTTTCCTGGGGGGGCCAGGGACAATGAGCAGTTCTTC. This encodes CASSVDSFPGGARDNEQFF.

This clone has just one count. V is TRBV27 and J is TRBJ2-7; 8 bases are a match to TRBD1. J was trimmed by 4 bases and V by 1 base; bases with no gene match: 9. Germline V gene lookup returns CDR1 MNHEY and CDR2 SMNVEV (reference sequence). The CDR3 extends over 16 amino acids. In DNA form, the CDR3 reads TGTGCCAGCAGTTTATTCAGTGGGACAGGTACATACGAGCAGTACTTC. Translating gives CASSLFSGTGTYEQYF.

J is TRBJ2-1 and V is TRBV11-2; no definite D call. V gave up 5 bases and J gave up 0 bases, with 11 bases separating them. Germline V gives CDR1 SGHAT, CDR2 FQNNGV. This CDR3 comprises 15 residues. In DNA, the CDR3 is TGTGCCAGCAGCCGCATTGCCAGCTCCTACAATGAGCAGTTCTTC. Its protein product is CASSRIASSYNEQFF.

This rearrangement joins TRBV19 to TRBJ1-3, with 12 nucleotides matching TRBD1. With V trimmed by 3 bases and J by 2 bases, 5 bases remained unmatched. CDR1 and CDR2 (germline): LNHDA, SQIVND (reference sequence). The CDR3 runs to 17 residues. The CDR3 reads CASSIGRDRGPGNTIYF. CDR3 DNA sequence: TGTGCCAGTAGTATCGGGCGGGACAGGGGGCCTGGAAACACCATATATTTT.

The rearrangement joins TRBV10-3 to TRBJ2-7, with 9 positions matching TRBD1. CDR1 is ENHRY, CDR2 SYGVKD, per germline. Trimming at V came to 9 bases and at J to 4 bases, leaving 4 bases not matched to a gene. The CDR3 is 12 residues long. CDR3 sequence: CAISGTGYEQYF. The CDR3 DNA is TGTGCCATTTCCGGGACAGGGTACGAGCAGTACTTC.

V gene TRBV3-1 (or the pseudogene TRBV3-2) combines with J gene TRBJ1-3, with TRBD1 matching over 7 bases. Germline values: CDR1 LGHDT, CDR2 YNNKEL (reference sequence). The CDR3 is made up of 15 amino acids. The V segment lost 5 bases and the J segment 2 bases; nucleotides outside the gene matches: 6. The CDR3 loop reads CASSSVQGAGNTIYF. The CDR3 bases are TGTGCCAGCAGCTCAGTTCAGGGGGCTGGAAACACCATATATTTT.

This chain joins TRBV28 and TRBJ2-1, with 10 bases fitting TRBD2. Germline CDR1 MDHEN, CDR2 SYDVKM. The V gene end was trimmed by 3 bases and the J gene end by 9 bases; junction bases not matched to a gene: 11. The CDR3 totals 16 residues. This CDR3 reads CASSFFSGGAGGEQFF. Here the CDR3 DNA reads TGTGCCAGCAGTTTCTTCAGCGGGGGGGCCGGCGGTGAGCAGTTCTTC. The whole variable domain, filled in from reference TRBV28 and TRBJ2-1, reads DVKVTQSSRYLVKRTGEKVFLECVQDMDHENMFWYRQDPGLGLRLIYFSYDVKMKEKGDIPEGYSVSREKKERFSLILESASTNQTSMYLCASSFFSGGAGGEQFFGPGTRLTVL.

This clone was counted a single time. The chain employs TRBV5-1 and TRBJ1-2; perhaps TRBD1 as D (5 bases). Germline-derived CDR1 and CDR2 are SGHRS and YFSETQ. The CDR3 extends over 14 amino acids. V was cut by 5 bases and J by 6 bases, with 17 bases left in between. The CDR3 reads CASSFGQGKNGYTF. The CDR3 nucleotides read TGCGCCAGCAGTTTTGGTCAGGGTAAAAATGGCTACACCTTC.

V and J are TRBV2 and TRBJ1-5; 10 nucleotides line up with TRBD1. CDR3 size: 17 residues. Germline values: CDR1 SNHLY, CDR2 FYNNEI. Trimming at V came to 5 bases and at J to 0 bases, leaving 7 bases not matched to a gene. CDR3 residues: CASSSLGTGVSNQPQHF. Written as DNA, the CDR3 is TGTGCCAGCAGTTCCTTGGGGACAGGGGTTAGCAATCAGCCCCAGCATTTT.

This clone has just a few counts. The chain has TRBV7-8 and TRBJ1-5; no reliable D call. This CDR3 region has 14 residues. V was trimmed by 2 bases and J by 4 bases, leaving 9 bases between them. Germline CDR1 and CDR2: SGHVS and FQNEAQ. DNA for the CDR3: TGTGCCAGCAGCTTATCTCCTCAGAATCAGCCCCAGCATTTT. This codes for CASSLSPQNQPQHF.

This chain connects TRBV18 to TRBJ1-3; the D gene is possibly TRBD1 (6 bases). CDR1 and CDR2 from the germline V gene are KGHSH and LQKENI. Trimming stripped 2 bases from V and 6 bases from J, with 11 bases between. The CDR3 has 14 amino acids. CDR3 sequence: CASSPTGLKNTIYF. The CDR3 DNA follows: TGTGCCAGCTCACCAACAGGGTTGAAAAACACCATATATTTT.

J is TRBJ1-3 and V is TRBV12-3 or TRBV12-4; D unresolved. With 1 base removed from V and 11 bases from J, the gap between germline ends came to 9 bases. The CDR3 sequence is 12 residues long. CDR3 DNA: TGTGCCAGCAGTTTAGAAGACACGTCCATATATTTT. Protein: CASSLEDTSIYF.

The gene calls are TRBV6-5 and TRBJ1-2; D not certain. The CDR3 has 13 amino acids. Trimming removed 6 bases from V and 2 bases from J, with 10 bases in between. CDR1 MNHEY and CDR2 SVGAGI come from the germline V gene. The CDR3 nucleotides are TGTGCCAGCAGCCCCGGTCCCAACTATGGCTACACCTTC. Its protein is CASSPGPNYGYTF.

CDR3 bases: TGTGCCAGCAGCTTCTCGGGGGCCTCCTACAATGAGCAGTTCTTC. As protein: CASSFSGASYNEQFF. The chain is built from TRBV7-2 and TRBJ2-1; perhaps D is TRBD1 or TRBD2 (6 bases each). Germline V gene data show CDR1 as SGHTA and CDR2 as FQGNSA. CDR3 size: 15 residues. V was clipped by 3 bases and J by 0 bases, with 9 bases between them.

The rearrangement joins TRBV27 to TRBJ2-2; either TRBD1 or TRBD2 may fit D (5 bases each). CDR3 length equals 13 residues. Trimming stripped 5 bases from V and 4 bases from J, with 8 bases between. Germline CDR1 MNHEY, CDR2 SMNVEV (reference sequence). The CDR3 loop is CASSEGTTGELFF. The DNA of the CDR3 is TGTGCCAGCAGTGAAGGGACCACCGGGGAGCTGTTTTTT.

In DNA, the CDR3 is TGTGCCAGCAGTTTCCCACCTGCCCTACGTCGTAATTCACCCCTCCACTTT. Amino acid sequence: CASSFPPALRRNSPLHF. The rearrangement links TRBV6-2 or TRBV6-3 to TRBJ1-6; D call uncertain. The CDR3 consists of 17 residues. Germline CDR1 is MNHEY and CDR2 is SVGEGT. Trimming stripped 4 bases from V and 6 bases from J, with 19 bases between.